This T cell receptor beta chain originates from a study of T cells in Graves' hyperthyroidism and ophthalmopathy. Amplification yielded TCR beta CDR3 regions, with RNA transcripts as the source. The TCR CDR3 was amplified in a first-round RT-PCR using the HTBI primer set. Via MiXCR, TCRdb re-called the multiplex PCR reads, giving one row per CDR3 protein. The table has over 700,000 distinct CDR3 sequences, about two fifths seen once; the top ten hold 7% to 10%. Graves' hyperthyroidism is called stable when ophthalmopathy does not progress within 18 months. With a duration under 2 months, the hyperthyroidism was newly diagnosed in patients aged 18 to 65. Based on clinical symptoms, serum thyroxine and TRAb, thyroid ultrasound and orbital computed tomography, diagnoses were reached. The sequencing input was blood. The TCR originated in a man aged 18 to 29 with Graves' hyperthyroidism.

As DNA, the CDR3 is TGTGCCAGCATGGAAAGGTCTGAAGCTTTCTTT. Its protein product is CASMERSEAFF. V and J are TRBV12-3 or TRBV12-4 and TRBJ1-1; D ambiguous. This CDR3 contains 11 residues. The V and J ends lost 7 bases and 6 bases respectively, with 9 bases between them.